Below, one T cell receptor (beta chain) is given with its context. This specimen belongs to a study of blood T cell repertoires in COVID-19. Background on the study: COVID-19 samples, acute and convalescent, were from the United States, Italy and Spain. T cells, B-cell-depleted T cells, or PBMCs provided the cDNA or gDNA that served as material.

Per the original data handling: By means of reference gene primer amplification, nucleated cell counts were estimated. The data were produced by immunoSEQ multiplex PCR, yet TCRdb's version contains in-frame clones alone and is incomplete. V and J calls and clone size come straight from that table; D and trimming were deduced from the DNA. The table has about 84,000 clones, approximately 80% seen once. Germline V gene data show CDR1 as SGDLS and CDR2 as YYNGEE. The CDR3 totals 12 residues. Trimming shortened V by 0 bases and J by 5 bases, and 5 bases separated the two germline ends. The sequence came from a woman of 80 years or more with acute or convalescent COVID-19. The genes are TRBV9 and TRBJ2-5; D is ambiguous. Sample: peripheral blood. The CDR3, as DNA: TGTGCCAGCAGCGTAGTCGGGGAGACCCAGTACTTC. The encoded protein is CASSVVGETQYF.